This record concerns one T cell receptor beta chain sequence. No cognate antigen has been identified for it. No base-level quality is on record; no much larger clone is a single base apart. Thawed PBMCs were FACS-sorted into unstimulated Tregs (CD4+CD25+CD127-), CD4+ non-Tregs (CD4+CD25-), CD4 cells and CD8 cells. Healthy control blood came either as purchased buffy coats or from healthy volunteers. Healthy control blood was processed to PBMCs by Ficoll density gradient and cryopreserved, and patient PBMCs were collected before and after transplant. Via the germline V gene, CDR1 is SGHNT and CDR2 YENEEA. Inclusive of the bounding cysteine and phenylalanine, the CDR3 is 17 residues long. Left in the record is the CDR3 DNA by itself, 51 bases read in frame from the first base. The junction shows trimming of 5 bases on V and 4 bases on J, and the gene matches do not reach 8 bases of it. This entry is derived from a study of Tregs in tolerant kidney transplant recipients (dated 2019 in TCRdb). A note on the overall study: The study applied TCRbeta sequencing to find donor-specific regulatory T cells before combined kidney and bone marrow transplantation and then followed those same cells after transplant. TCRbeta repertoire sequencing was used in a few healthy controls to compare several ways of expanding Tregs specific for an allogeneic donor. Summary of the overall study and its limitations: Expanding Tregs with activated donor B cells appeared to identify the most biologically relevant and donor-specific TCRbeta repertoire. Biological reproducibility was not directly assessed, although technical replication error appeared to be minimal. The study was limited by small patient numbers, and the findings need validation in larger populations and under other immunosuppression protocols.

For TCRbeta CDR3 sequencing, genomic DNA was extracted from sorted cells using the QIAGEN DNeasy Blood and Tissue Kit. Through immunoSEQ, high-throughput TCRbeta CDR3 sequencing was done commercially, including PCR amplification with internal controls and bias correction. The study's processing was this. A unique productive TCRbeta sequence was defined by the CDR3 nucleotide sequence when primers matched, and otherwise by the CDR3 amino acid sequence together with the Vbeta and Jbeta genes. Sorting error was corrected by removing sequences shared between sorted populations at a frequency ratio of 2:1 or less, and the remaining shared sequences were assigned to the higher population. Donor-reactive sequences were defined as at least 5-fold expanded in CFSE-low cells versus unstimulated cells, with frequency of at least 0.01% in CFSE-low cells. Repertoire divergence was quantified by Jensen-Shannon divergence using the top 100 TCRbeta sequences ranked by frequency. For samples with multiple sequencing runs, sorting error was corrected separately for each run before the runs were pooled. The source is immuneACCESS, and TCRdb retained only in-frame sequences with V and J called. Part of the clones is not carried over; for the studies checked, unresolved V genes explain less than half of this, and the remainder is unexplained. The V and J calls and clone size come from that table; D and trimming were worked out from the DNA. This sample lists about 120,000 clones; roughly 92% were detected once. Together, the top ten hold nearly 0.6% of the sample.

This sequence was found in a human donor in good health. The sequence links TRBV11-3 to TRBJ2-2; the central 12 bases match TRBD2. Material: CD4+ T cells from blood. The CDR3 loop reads CASSPRLAGESTGELFF. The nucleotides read TGTGCCAGCAGCCCCCGACTAGCGGGAGAGAGCACCGGGGAGCTGTTTTTT.